This T cell receptor beta chain was documented in a study of T cell responses to AZD1222 COVID-19 vaccine. Study outcomes and limitations: When two AZD1222 doses had been given, Spike-specific TCR breadth and depth rose. Among spike-specific TCRs, nearly half reportedly target unmutated variant regions.

V dropped 3 bases and J dropped 2 bases, with 8 bases sitting between them. There are 13 residues in the CDR3. Germline assignment: CDR1 MDHEN and CDR2 SYDVKM. Sequenced by immunoSEQ multiplex PCR; TCRdb stores in-frame clones only, minus some. The sample lists under 200,000 clones; about nine tenths were seen once. With respect to this clone: The antigen is not known.

The sample consisted of peripheral blood, taken on day 0 of AZD1222 vaccination. The TCR sequence derives from an adult in good health. The chain has TRBV28 and TRBJ2-7; D gene ambiguous. CDR3 sequence (DNA): TGTGCCAGCAGTTTTGGGCAGGCCTACGAGCAGTACTTC. Amino acids: CASSFGQAYEQYF.